This T cell receptor beta chain was profiled in a study of blood T cell repertoires in COVID-19. Study overall: The study drew acute and convalescent COVID-19 samples from the United States, Italy and Spain. In each case, the material was cDNA or gDNA derived from T cells, B-cell-depleted T cells, or PBMCs.

As originally analysed: Estimated nucleated cell counts came from reference gene primer amplification. TCRdb keeps only in-frame clones here, not all; method: immunoSEQ multiplex PCR. D and trimming come from the DNA, and the V and J calls and clone size come from that table. Of 200,000 to 300,000 clones in the sample, 75% to 90% were seen once. Sequencing was carried out using peripheral blood. This TCR derives from a man between 60 and 70 years old who had recovered from COVID-19.

In DNA form, the CDR3 reads TGTGCCAGCTCACCAAACCTCTACCGCTCTGGAAACACCATATATTTT. Amino acid sequence: CASSPNLYRSGNTIYF. The chain has TRBV18 and TRBJ1-3; D is ambiguous. In germline, CDR1 is KGHSH, CDR2 LQKENI. Trimming shortened V by 2 bases and J by 0 bases, and 11 bases separated the two germline ends. This CDR3 region has 16 residues.